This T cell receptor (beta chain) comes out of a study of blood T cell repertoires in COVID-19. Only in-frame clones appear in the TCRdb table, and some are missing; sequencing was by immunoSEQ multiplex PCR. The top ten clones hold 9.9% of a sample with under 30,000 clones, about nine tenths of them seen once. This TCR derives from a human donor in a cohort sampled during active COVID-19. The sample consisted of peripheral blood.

The CDR3 DNA follows: TGTGCCACCAGCCAGACAGGGGGTAATGAAAAACTGTTTTTT. This gives the protein CATSQTGGNEKLFF. This chain links TRBV15 with TRBJ1-4, with TRBD1 matching 9 bases. Germline values: CDR1 LNHNV, CDR2 YYDKDF (reference sequence). The length of the CDR3 is 14 residues. The V gene end was trimmed by 5 bases and the J gene end by 4 bases; junction bases not matched to a gene: 2.